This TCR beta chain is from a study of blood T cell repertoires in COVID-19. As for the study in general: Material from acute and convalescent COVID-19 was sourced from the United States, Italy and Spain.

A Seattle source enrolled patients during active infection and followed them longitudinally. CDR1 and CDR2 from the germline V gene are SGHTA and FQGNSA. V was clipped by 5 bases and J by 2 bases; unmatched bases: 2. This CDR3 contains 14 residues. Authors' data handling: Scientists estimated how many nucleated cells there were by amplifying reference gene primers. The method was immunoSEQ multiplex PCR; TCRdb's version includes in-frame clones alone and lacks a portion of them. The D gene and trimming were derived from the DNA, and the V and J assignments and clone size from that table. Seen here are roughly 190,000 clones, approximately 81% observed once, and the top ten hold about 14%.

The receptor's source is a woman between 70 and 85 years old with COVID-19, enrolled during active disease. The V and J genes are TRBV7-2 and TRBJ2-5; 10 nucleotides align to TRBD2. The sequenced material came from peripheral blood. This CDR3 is CASSLLAGQETQYF. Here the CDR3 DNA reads TGTGCCAGCAGCCTACTAGCGGGGCAAGAGACCCAGTACTTC.